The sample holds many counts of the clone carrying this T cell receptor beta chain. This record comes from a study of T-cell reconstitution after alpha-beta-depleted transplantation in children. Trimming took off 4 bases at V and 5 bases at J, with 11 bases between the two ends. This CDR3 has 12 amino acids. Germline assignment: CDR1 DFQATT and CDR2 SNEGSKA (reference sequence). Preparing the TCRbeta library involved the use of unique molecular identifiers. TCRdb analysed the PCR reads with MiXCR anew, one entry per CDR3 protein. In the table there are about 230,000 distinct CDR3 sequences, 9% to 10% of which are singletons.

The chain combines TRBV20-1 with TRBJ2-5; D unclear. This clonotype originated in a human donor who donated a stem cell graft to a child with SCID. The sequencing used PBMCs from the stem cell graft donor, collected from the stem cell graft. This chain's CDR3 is CSAMSGGETQYF. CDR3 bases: TGCAGTGCTATGAGTGGTGGGGAGACCCAGTACTTC.